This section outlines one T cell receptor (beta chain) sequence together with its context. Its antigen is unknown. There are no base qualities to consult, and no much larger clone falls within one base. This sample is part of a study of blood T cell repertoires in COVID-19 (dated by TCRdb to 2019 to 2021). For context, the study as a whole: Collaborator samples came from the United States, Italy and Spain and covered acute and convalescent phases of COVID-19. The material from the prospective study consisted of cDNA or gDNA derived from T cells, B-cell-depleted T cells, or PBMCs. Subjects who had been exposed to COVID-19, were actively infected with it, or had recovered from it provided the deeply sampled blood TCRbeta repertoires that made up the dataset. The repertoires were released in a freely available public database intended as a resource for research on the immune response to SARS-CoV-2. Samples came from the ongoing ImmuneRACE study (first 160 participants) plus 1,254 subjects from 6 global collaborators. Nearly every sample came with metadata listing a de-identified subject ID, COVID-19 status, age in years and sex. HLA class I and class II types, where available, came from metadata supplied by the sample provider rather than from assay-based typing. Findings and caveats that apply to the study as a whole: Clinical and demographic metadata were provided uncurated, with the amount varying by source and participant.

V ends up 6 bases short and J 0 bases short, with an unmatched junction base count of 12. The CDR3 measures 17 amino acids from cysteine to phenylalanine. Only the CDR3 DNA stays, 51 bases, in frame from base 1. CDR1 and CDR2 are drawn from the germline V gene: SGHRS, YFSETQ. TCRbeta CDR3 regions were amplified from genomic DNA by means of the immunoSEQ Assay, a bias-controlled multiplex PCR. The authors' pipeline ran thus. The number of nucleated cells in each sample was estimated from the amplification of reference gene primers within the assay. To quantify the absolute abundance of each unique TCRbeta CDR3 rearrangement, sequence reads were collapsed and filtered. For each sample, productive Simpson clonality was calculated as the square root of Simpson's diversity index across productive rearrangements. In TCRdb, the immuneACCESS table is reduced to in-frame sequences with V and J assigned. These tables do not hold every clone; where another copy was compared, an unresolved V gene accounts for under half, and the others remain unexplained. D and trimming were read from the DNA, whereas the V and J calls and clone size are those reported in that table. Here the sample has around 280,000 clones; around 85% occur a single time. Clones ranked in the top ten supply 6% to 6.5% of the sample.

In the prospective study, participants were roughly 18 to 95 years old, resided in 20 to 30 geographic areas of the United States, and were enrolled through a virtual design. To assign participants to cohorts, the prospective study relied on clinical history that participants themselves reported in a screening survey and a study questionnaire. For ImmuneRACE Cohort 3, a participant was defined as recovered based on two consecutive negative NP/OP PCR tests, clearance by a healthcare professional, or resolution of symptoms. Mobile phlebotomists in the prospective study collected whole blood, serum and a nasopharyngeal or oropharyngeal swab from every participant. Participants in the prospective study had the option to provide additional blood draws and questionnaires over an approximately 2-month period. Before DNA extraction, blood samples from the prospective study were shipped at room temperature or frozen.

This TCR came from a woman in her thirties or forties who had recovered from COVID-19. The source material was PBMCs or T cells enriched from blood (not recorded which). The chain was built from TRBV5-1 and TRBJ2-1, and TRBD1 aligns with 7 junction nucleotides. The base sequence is TGCGCCAGCAAGCCGTGGCCGGGACAGAGCTCCTACAATGAGCAGTTCTTC. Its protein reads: CASKPWPGQSSYNEQFF.